This T cell receptor (beta chain) was sequenced in a study of T cell responses to AZD1222 COVID-19 vaccine. Whole-study findings and limits: Only after the peak T cell response were repertoires sampled. Mostly white British, mostly female donors; authors suggested clonal diversity may be underestimated.

Details on this clone: Its antigen is unknown.

The data were produced by immunoSEQ multiplex PCR, yet TCRdb's version contains in-frame clones alone and is incomplete. The sample includes 75,000 to 100,000 clones, approximately 90% of them seen just once. Germline values: CDR1 SGDLS, CDR2 YYNGEE. The CDR3 sequence is 15 residues long. Trimming removed 4 bases from V and 5 bases from J; junction bases left unmatched: 8. The source material was peripheral blood, sampled on day 0 of AZD1222 vaccination. This TCR derives from an adult in good health. V is TRBV9 and J is TRBJ1-1, with TRBD1 matching 10 bases. CDR3 amino acids: CASSPETGGGTEAFF. The DNA of the CDR3 is TGTGCCAGCAGCCCGGAGACAGGGGGCGGAACTGAAGCTTTCTTT.